One and the same sample provided the 23 T cell receptor beta chains below, sequenced in a study of metastatic and nonmetastatic thyroid tumors. TCRdb re-called the PCR reads through MiXCR. The table includes over 55,000 clones, roughly 30% detected once. Each patient came to thyroid surgery without any prior treatment (of any kind). Sequenced material: blood. The receptors derive from a female donor with papillary thyroid cancer or a benign thyroid nodule (not recorded which). Some clones in this sample may be carry-over from other donors' samples.

The table lists this clone with a few counts. V and J are TRBV27 and TRBJ1-2; no clear D gene. V lost 5 bases and J lost 4, with 8 bases in between. Germline V CDR1 and CDR2: MNHEY, SMNVEV (reference sequence). This CDR3 is 12 amino acids long. For the CDR3, the DNA is TGTGCCAGCAGTGACGGATTCTATGGCTACACCTTC. This codes for CASSDGFYGYTF.

This clone was counted only a few times. This sample also contains other DNA sequences that code for the same CDR3. The V and J genes are TRBV6-6 and TRBJ2-1; possibly TRBD2 for D (6 bases). The CDR3 runs to 15 residues. The germline CDR1 and CDR2 sequences are MNHNY and SVGAGI (reference sequence). V lost 3 bases, J lost 4 bases, and 13 bases lay in between. The CDR3 sequence is CASSYDGSRYNEQFF. DNA for the CDR3: TGTGCCAGCAGTTATGACGGGAGCAGGTACAATGAGCAGTTCTTC.

This clone was detected ten times or more. This sequence joins TRBV5-4 and TRBJ2-7; no definite D call. Trimming pared 1 base from V and 3 bases from J, leaving 8 bases between. This CDR3 spans 13 amino acids. Germline V gene data show CDR1 as SGHNT and CDR2 as YYREEE (reference sequence). The chain's CDR3 is CASSLFLNYEQYF. The DNA for the CDR3 is TGTGCCAGCAGCTTGTTCCTTAACTACGAGCAGTACTTC.

This chain links TRBV5-4 with TRBJ2-2; 8 bases fit TRBD1. CDR1 and CDR2 from the germline V gene are SGHNT and YYREEE (reference sequence). V gave up 3 bases and J gave up 4 bases; unmatched junction bases: 5. CDR3 length: 15 amino acids. CDR3 region: CASSSQGAPTGELFF. The CDR3 region has the DNA TGTGCCAGCAGCTCTCAGGGGGCGCCCACCGGGGAGCTGTTTTTT.

The genes are TRBV18 and TRBJ1-2; no clear D gene. Germline CDR1 is KGHSH and CDR2 is LQKENI. The CDR3 has 13 residues. Trimming stripped 4 bases from V and 0 bases from J, with 6 bases between. The CDR3 nucleotides read TGTGCCAGCTCACGAAGCGCTAACTATGGCTACACCTTC. The encoded protein is CASSRSANYGYTF.

This clone has a handful of counts. This rearrangement joins TRBV28 to TRBJ2-1; TRBD1 aligns across 9 bases. This CDR3 contains 15 residues. J was trimmed by 12 bases and V by 4 bases; bases with no gene match: 13. From germline, CDR1 is MDHEN and CDR2 SYDVKM. The chain's CDR3 is CASSYHRGPVAAQFF. The CDR3 coding sequence is TGTGCCAGCAGTTACCACAGGGGGCCCGTAGCGGCGCAGTTCTTC.

The chain links TRBV19 to TRBJ2-1, with D tentatively TRBD2 (6 bases). This CDR3 contains 15 residues. The V gene lost 4 bases and the J gene lost 4 bases, with 14 bases spanning the gap. Germline assignment: CDR1 LNHDA and CDR2 SQIVND (reference sequence). The CDR3 DNA follows: TGTGCCAGTAGTAATCGGGGTAGCGGATACAATGAGCAGTTCTTC. Its protein product is CASSNRGSGYNEQFF. Looking up the rest from reference TRBV19 and TRBJ2-1 gives the full variable domain: DGGITQSPKYLFRKEGQNVTLSCEQNLNHDAMYWYRQDPGQGLRLIYYSQIVNDFQKGDIAEGYSVSREKKESFPLTVTSAQKNPTAFYLCASSNRGSGYNEQFFGPGTRLTVL.

This clone was counted between two and nine times. The J gene is TRBJ1-1, the V gene TRBV27; 11 bases are a match to TRBD1. Germline values: CDR1 MNHEY, CDR2 SMNVEV (reference sequence). V lost 1 base and J lost 2; bases outside the gene matches: 9. The CDR3 consists of 18 residues. The DNA for the CDR3 is TGTGCCAGCAGTTTATGGTCCGGGACAGGGGGAGTTAACACTGAAGCTTTCTTT. It encodes CASSLWSGTGGVNTEAFF.

In its sample, this clone was seen a few times. Other DNA sequences of this sample code for an identical CDR3. The gene calls are TRBV27 and TRBJ1-2; the D is unclear. The CDR3 covers 13 residues. Trimming cost V 3 bases and J 1 base, with 6 bases left between them. In germline, CDR1 is MNHEY, CDR2 SMNVEV (reference sequence). In nucleotides, the CDR3 is TGTGCCAGCAGTTTTGAGGGTAACTATGGCTACACCTTC. Its protein product is CASSFEGNYGYTF.

This clone was detected many times. CDR3 bases: TGTGCCAGCAGCCCAACCCAACAGACTGGTCGGGTGCGCCAAGAGACCCAGTACTTC. Its translation is CASSPTQQTGRVRQETQYF. This chain connects TRBV6-5 to TRBJ2-5; D is undetermined. Looked up from germline, CDR1 is MNHEY and CDR2 is SVGAGI. This CDR3 region has 19 residues. Trimming pared 6 bases from V and 1 base from J, leaving 27 bases between.

The CDR3 region is CASSQDPVSTDTQYF. The CDR3 nucleotides read TGCGCCAGCAGCCAAGATCCAGTTAGCACAGATACGCAGTATTTT. The rearrangement uses TRBV4-1 and TRBJ2-3; D gene uncertain. There are 15 residues in the CDR3. The germline CDR1 and CDR2 sequences are MGHRA and YSYEKL. Trimming took 0 bases from V and 0 from J, leaving 7 bases between them.

Only a few counts were recorded for this clone. The chain is built from TRBV12-3 or TRBV12-4 and TRBJ2-7, with D perhaps TRBD2 (5 bases). The CDR3 extends over 12 amino acids. With 6 bases removed from V and 6 bases from J, the gap between germline ends came to 12 bases. CDR3 sequence reads: CASSPHSGEQYF. In DNA, the CDR3 is TGTGCCAGCAGCCCTCACAGCGGCGAGCAGTACTTC.

This clone was seen more than once but under ten times. The junction departs from the called germline gene at one end, perhaps through a read error. This sequence joins TRBV5-1 and TRBJ2-7, with 12 bases aligning to TRBD2. From germline, CDR1 is SGHRS and CDR2 YFSETQ. This CDR3 contains 17 residues. CDR3 coding DNA: TGCGTCAGCAGCCTACTTCCGACTAGCGGGAGAAGGTACGAGCAGTACTTC. It yields the protein CVSSLLPTSGRRYEQYF.

A few counts support this clone. The chain links TRBV12-3 or TRBV12-4 to TRBJ2-3; D gene ambiguous. V was shortened by 3 bases and J by 2 bases, with 9 bases between the two germline ends. The CDR3 loop spans 14 amino acids. This chain's CDR3 is CASSFGLSTDTQYF. The CDR3, as DNA: TGTGCCAGCAGTTTCGGGTTATCCACAGATACGCAGTATTTT.

This clone was counted at least ten times. This chain uses TRBV5-1 with TRBJ2-7; TRBD1 matches at 9 bases. Germline V CDR1 and CDR2: SGHRS, YFSETQ. CDR3 size: 14 residues. J lost 4 bases, V lost 4 bases, and 6 bases had no gene match. The CDR3 is CASSPQGAVYEQYF. Written as DNA, the CDR3 is TGCGCCAGCAGCCCACAGGGGGCGGTGTACGAGCAGTACTTC.

V usage is TRBV28 and J usage is TRBJ1-2, with TRBD1 matching over 9 bases. Germline CDR1 and CDR2: MDHEN and SYDVKM. The CDR3 spans 15 residues. J gave up 7 bases and V 5 bases, and 11 bases lay outside the gene matches. The CDR3 DNA is TGTGCCAGCAGTCCTTGGGACAGGGCGATACTTGGCTACACCTTC. This codes for CASSPWDRAILGYTF.

This sequence joins TRBV28 and TRBJ1-4; 8 bases match TRBD1. The V segment lost 5 bases and the J segment 7 bases; nucleotides outside the gene matches: 18. CDR1 and CDR2 from the germline V gene are MDHEN and SYDVKM. The CDR3 is 18 residues long. The CDR3 spells CASSHAGAGGVDGEKLFF. The DNA of the CDR3 is TGTGCCAGCAGTCACGCAGGGGCAGGGGGCGTTGACGGTGAAAAACTGTTTTTT.

In its sample, this clone was seen a few times. The chain combines TRBV24-1 with TRBJ2-1; D is uncertain. Trimming left V 4 bases short and J 0 bases short, with 12 bases between. CDR1 is KGHDR, CDR2 SFDVKD, per germline. This CDR3 contains 16 residues. The CDR3 coding sequence is TGTGCCACCAGTGAGCCGTCCGGCGGCTCCTACAATGAGCAGTTCTTC. Its protein is CATSEPSGGSYNEQFF.

This clone has a handful of counts. V gene TRBV10-3 combines with J gene TRBJ2-3; 12 nucleotides align to TRBD2. Trimming cost V 0 bases and J 5 bases; bases outside gene matches: 6. CDR1 is ENHRY and CDR2 is SYGVKD in the germline V gene. The CDR3 is made up of 17 amino acids. The CDR3 bases are TGTGCCATCAGTGAGTCGCGGCTAGCGGGAGGGCAAGATACGCAGTATTTT. As protein: CAISESRLAGGQDTQYF.

This chain connects TRBV18 to TRBJ2-7; 9 bases fit TRBD1. The CDR3 is 14 residues long. Germline V CDR1 and CDR2: KGHSH, LQKENI. V shed 6 bases, J shed 4 bases, and the junction held 7 bases outside the gene matches. The CDR3 sequence: CASSRQGEGYEQYF. As DNA, the CDR3 is TGTGCCAGCTCCCGACAGGGGGAGGGTTACGAGCAGTACTTC. The variable domain in full, with the rest retrieved from reference TRBV18 and TRBJ2-7, is NAGVMQNPRHLVRRRGQEARLRCSPMKGHSHVYWYRQLPEEGLKFMVYLQKENIIDESGMPKERFSAEFPKEGPSILRIQQVVRGDSAAYFCASSRQGEGYEQYFGPGTRLTVT.

The gene calls are TRBV19 and TRBJ2-1; 8 bases fit TRBD1. Germline-derived CDR1 and CDR2 are LNHDA and SQIVND (reference sequence). V gave up 4 bases and J gave up 7 bases; unmatched junction bases: 12. The CDR3 has 16 amino acids. In nucleotides, the CDR3 is TGTGCCAGTAGTACCCCAGGGGGCGTTCTTAGGAATGAGCAGTTCTTC. Protein: CASSTPGGVLRNEQFF. Complete variable domain (other parts from reference TRBV19 and TRBJ2-1): DGGITQSPKYLFRKEGQNVTLSCEQNLNHDAMYWYRQDPGQGLRLIYYSQIVNDFQKGDIAEGYSVSREKKESFPLTVTSAQKNPTAFYLCASSTPGGVLRNEQFFGPGTRLTVL.

The DNA of the CDR3 is TGCAGTGCCACGGACATATTATCCACTGAAGCTTTCTTT. This sequence encodes CSATDILSTEAFF. The V gene is TRBV20-1, the J gene TRBJ1-1; tentatively, D is TRBD1 (5 bases). The germline CDR1 and CDR2 sequences are DFQATT and SNEGSKA (reference sequence). The ends were cut back, 6 bases at V and 4 bases at J, with 15 bases in the middle. This CDR3 comprises 13 residues.

This sequence joins TRBV5-1 and TRBJ1-2; weak D call: TRBD1 (6 bases). V was shortened by 3 bases and J by 5 bases, with 11 bases between the two germline ends. The V gene's germline CDR1 is SGHRS and CDR2 YFSETQ. The CDR3 runs 13 residues. CDR3 loop: CASSSAGQYGYTF. CDR3 DNA: TGCGCCAGCAGCTCTGCTGGACAGTATGGCTACACCTTC.